This is a list of T cell receptor beta chains from one sample in a study of cytomegalovirus exposure and HLA in healthy donors. Here immunoSEQ multiplex PCR was the method, and the copy in TCRdb shows in-frame clones only, minus some. The sample holds about 190,000 clones, about four fifths seen once. The sequenced sample consisted of PBMCs. These receptor sequences come from a woman between 45 and 65 years old in good health and CMV-seronegative. The CDR3 runs from the conserved cysteine through the conserved F or W. Each record gives: V gene, D gene, J gene, clone size, CDR3 protein, CDR3 DNA. D genes are given only for firm matches. Rows give clone size only sometimes, using once, few, many, or a class for an expanded clone.

V: TRBV29-1
D: -
J: TRBJ2-3
size: -
CDR3: CSVERVADTQYF
DNA: TGCAGCGTTGAGAGGGTTGCAGATACGCAGTATTTT

V: TRBV7-9
D: TRBD1
J: TRBJ2-7
size: -
CDR3: CASSFGTGAYEQYF
DNA: TGTGCCAGCAGCTTCGGGACAGGAGCCTACGAGCAGTACTTC

V: TRBV9
D: TRBD1
J: TRBJ1-2
size: -
CDR3: CASSAYRGSYGYTF
DNA: TGTGCCAGCAGCGCCTACAGGGGATCCTATGGCTACACCTTC

V: TRBV18
D: -
J: TRBJ1-5
size: -
CDR3: CASSSQGSGQPQHF
DNA: TGTGCCAGCTCATCGCAGGGGTCAGGGCAGCCCCAGCATTTT

V: TRBV5-1
D: TRBD1
J: TRBJ1-2
size: -
CDR3: CASSLAYGDRGDGYTF
DNA: TGCGCCAGCAGCTTGGCCTATGGTGACAGGGGGGACGGCTACACCTTC

V: TRBV19
D: -
J: TRBJ1-2
size: once
CDR3: CASSGLLTGYTF
DNA: TGTGCCAGTTCGGGACTGCTAACAGGCTACACCTTC

V: TRBV11-2
D: TRBD2
J: TRBJ2-5
size: -
CDR3: CASSPGISGGQETQYF
DNA: TGTGCCAGCAGCCCAGGGATTAGCGGGGGCCAAGAGACCCAGTACTTC

V: TRBV5-4
D: TRBD2
J: TRBJ2-7
size: few
CDR3: CASSLEVTSGDYEQYF
DNA: TGTGCCAGCAGCTTGGAGGTGACTAGCGGCGACTACGAGCAGTACTTC

V: TRBV7-3
D: -
J: TRBJ1-1
size: -
CDR3: CASSPGGDTEAFF
DNA: TGTGCCAGCAGCCCGGGGGGCGACACTGAAGCTTTCTTT

V: TRBV9
D: -
J: TRBJ2-7
size: -
CDR3: CASSGLTDRPYEQYF
DNA: TGTGCCAGCAGCGGCCTAACAGATCGGCCCTACGAGCAGTACTTC

V: TRBV25-1
D: TRBD2
J: TRBJ2-3
size: -
CDR3: CASTRTSGGGDTQYF
DNA: TGTGCCAGCACAAGGACTAGCGGCGGTGGAGATACGCAGTATTTT

V: TRBV5-1
D: -
J: TRBJ1-2
size: -
CDR3: CASTPGDGSRYGYTF
DNA: TGCGCCAGCACCCCTGGAGATGGCAGCCGCTATGGCTACACCTTC